The T cell receptor beta chain described here comes from a study of tumor-infiltrating lymphocytes in primary liver carcinoma. The overall study: Samples gave roughly 3.5 to 7.5 million productive TCRbeta reads, similar across tissue types.

Comments on this clonotype: A junction end diverges from the germline sequence, so it may reflect a read error.

Germline values: CDR1 SGHVS, CDR2 FQNEAQ. The CDR3 extends over 15 amino acids. Reverse transcription of 500 ng total RNA with a constant-region primer produced TCR beta cDNA. Three nested multiplex PCR rounds of slightly modified ARM-PCR generated TCR beta libraries. TRBV1-TRBV30 forward and Cbeta reverse primers drove the first two roughly 10-cycle rounds. TCRdb analysed the multiplex PCR reads with MiXCR anew, one entry per CDR3 protein. Of fewer than 110,000 distinct CDR3 sequences in the sample, around 71% were seen once. Extraction of RNA together with DNA used roughly 19-31 mg of unsorted bulk tissue. At sampling, these chronic HBV carriers had received no treatment. There were over 85% viable tumor cells in every single sample of tumor.

The chain uses TRBV7-8 and TRBJ1-5; TRBD1 aligns across 9 bases. The sample was liver tumor tissue from sampling region 2. As to subset: tumor region T2, inferior pole. The sequence came from a woman aged 60-75 years with primary liver carcinoma and hepatitis B virus infection. CDR3 protein: CASSVNRGPSQPHHF. Here the CDR3 DNA reads TGTGCCAGCAGCGTAAACAGGGGGCCTAGTCAGCCCCATCATTTT.